This T cell receptor (beta chain) was documented in a study of shared clonotypes between healthy human individuals. Study information: The donor pool was made up of two women and a few men aged 18 to 49. Study conclusions and caveats: In the sorted subsets, rarefaction showed sequencing was incomplete despite large depth.

It was CD45RO-negative cells, positively selected for CCR7, that made up naive CD8 cells, with terminally differentiated effector memory CD45RA+ cells excluded. Assay execution took place at the deep level. Clones were sequenced by immunoSEQ multiplex PCR, and TCRdb holds only the in-frame ones, with some missing. This sample yields about 2 million clones, of which approximately 94% are seen a single time; around 1.1% belongs to the top ten. The CDR3 covers 19 residues. CDR1 SGHAT and CDR2 FQNNGV come from the germline V gene. The J segment lost 0 bases and the V segment lost 5 bases, leaving 13 bases of the junction unmatched. With regard to this clone: Its antigen remains unidentified.

The material sequenced was naive CD8+ T cells sorted from blood. The source is a young man in good health. The chain joins TRBV11-2 to TRBJ2-3, with TRBD2 identical over 11 bases. The CDR3 DNA reads as TGTGCCAGCAGCCAAACCGGGACTAGCGGAACGCCTAGCACAGATACGCAGTATTTT. The encoded protein is CASSQTGTSGTPSTDTQYF.